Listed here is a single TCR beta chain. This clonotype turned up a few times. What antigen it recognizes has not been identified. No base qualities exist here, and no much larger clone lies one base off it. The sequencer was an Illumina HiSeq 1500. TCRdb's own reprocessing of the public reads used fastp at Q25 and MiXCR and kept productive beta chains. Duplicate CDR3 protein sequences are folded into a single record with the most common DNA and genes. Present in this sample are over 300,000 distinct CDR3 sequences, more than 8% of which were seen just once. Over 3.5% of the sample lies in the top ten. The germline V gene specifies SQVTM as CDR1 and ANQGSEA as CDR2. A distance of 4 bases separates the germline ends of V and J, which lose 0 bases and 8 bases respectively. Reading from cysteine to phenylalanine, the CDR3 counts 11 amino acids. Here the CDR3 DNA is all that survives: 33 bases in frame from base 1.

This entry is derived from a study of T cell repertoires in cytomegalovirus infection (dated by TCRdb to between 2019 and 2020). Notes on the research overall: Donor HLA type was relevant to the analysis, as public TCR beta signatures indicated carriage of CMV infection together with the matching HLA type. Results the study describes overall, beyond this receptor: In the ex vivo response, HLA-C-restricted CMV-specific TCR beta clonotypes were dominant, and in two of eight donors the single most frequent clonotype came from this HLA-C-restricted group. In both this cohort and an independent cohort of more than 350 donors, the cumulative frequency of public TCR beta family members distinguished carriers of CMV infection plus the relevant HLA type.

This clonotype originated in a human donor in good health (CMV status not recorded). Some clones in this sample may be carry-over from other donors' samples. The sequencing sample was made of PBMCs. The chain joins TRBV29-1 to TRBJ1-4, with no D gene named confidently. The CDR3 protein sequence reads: CSVEEGEKLFF. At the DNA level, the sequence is TGCAGCGTTGAAGAAGGGGAAAAACTGTTTTTT.